One sample yielded the 13 T cell receptor beta chains listed below, sequenced in a study of human T cells and chemical hapten exposure. As for time point: patch test 2, 6 weeks after DPC sensitization. The treatment here: therapeutic diphenylcyclopropenone sensitization with weekly scalp DPC. TCRdb used MiXCR to reprocess the RACE reads, holding one entry per CDR3 protein. The repertoire holds about 40,000 distinct CDR3 sequences, with more than 8.5% as singletons. The sequencing used whole blood, collected in connection with sensitization to the hapten diphenylcyclopropenone (DPC). The receptors were gathered from a woman in her 40s with alopecia areata. Some clones in this sample may be carry-over from other donors' samples.

This clonotype was detected many times. The chain uses TRBV20-1 and TRBJ1-6, with D perhaps TRBD1 (6 bases). CDR1 and CDR2 (germline): DFQATT, SNEGSKA (reference sequence). The CDR3 runs 15 residues. Trimming stripped 3 bases from V and 7 bases from J, with 16 bases between. The CDR3 sequence is CSARRPGDLNSPLHF. The CDR3 nucleotides are TGCAGTGCTAGGAGACCAGGGGATTTAAATTCACCCCTCCACTTT.

This clonotype was found a few times. The chain recombines TRBV2 with TRBJ2-3; D gene unclear. The CDR3 sequence is 15 residues long. The germline V gene has CDR1 SNHLY and CDR2 FYNNEI. With 0 bases removed from V and 0 bases from J, the gap between germline ends came to 7 bases. The chain's CDR3 is CASSEAQRSTDTQYF. Written as DNA, the CDR3 is TGTGCCAGCAGTGAAGCTCAGAGAAGCACAGATACGCAGTATTTT.

The V and J genes are TRBV4-1 and TRBJ2-7; D remains ambiguous. Germline loops: CDR1 MGHRA, CDR2 YSYEKL. V lost 4 bases and J 3 bases, leaving 10 bases between the germline ends. The CDR3 covers 13 residues. The CDR3 sequence is CASSLQVLYEQYF. The CDR3 coding sequence is TGCGCCAGCAGCCTCCAGGTCCTCTACGAGCAGTACTTC.

This chain links TRBV10-3 with TRBJ2-3; 10 nucleotides agree with TRBD2. V was pared by 8 bases and J by 2 bases, with 4 bases of the junction left unmatched. The CDR3 length is 14 residues. Germline CDR1 reads ENHRY; CDR2 reads SYGVKD. The CDR3 nucleotides are TGTGCCATCGAGCGGGGGGGCGTCACAGATACGCAGTATTTT. Residues: CAIERGGVTDTQYF.

This clonotype was counted many times. The J gene is TRBJ2-3, the V gene TRBV6-1, with TRBD2 matching 14 bases. V was clipped by 4 bases and J by 4 bases; unmatched bases: 1. This CDR3 region has 15 residues. The germline gives CDR1 MNHNS, CDR2 SASEGT. CDR3 DNA: TGTGCCAGCAGTGGACTAGCGGGGGGGCCAGATACGCAGTATTTT. It specifies CASSGLAGGPDTQYF.

This clonotype was found many times. The chain has TRBV3-1 and TRBJ1-5, with D perhaps matching TRBD1 (6 bases). The CDR3 runs to 14 residues. With 3 bases removed from V and 2 bases from J, the gap between germline ends came to 8 bases. Germline V gene sequence: CDR1 LGHDT, CDR2 YNNKEL (reference sequence). The CDR3 DNA follows: TGTGCCAGCAGCCAGGGGGGCGGCAATCAGCCCCAGCATTTT. Translation: CASSQGGGNQPQHF. The variable domain in full, completed from reference TRBV3-1 and TRBJ1-5, reads DTAVSQTPKYLVTQMGNDKSIKCEQNLGHDTMYWYKQDSKKFLKIMFSYNNKELIINETVPNRFSPKSPDKAHLNLHINSLELGDSAVYFCASSQGGGNQPQHFGDGTRLSIL.

This clonotype was seen many times. This chain joins TRBV7-8 and TRBJ2-1, with D perhaps matching TRBD2 (5 bases). The germline V gene encodes CDR1 SGHVS and CDR2 FQNEAQ. Deletions cut 4 bases from V and 10 bases from J, with 23 bases between. This CDR3 region has 16 residues. DNA of the CDR3: TGTGCCAGCAGCTCCACAAGGGTCTTAGCGAAAATGGAGCAGTTCTTC. The encoded protein is CASSSTRVLAKMEQFF.

DNA for the CDR3: TGCAGTCTACAGCCCAACACTGAAGCTTTCTTT. It yields the protein CSLQPNTEAFF. V is TRBV20-1 and J is TRBJ1-1; no definite D call. The CDR3 totals 11 residues. Germline CDR1 is DFQATT and CDR2 is SNEGSKA (reference sequence). V was clipped by 8 bases and J by 2 bases, with 9 bases between them.

This clonotype was counted only a few times. The chain couples TRBV20-1 to TRBJ2-7; perhaps TRBD2 as D (5 bases). Germline values: CDR1 DFQATT, CDR2 SNEGSKA (reference sequence). The CDR3 spans 11 residues. Trimming stripped 1 base from V and 6 bases from J, with 7 bases between. DNA of the CDR3: TGCAGTGCTAGAGGAGGAGGCGAGCAGTACTTC. As protein: CSARGGGEQYF.

This clonotype was recorded many times. This chain connects TRBV11-2 to TRBJ2-1; D is uncertain. Germline CDR1 reads SGHAT; CDR2 reads FQNNGV. CDR3 length: 12 residues. V was clipped by 5 bases and J by 8 bases, with 10 bases between them. Written as DNA, the CDR3 is TGTGCCAGCAGCCTCCCATCCCATGAGCAGTTCTTC. Protein: CASSLPSHEQFF.

The sample holds many counts of this clonotype. The chain combines TRBV18 with TRBJ2-3; TRBD2 aligns across 9 bases. The CDR3 has 16 residues. V shed 2 bases, J shed 6 bases, and the junction held 9 bases outside the gene matches. The V gene's germline CDR1 is KGHSH and CDR2 LQKENI. The CDR3 here is CASSPNAGGPLDTQYF. CDR3 nucleotide sequence: TGTGCCAGCTCACCAAACGCGGGGGGGCCTTTGGATACGCAGTATTTT.

The chain has TRBV27 and TRBJ1-1; no firm D call. The CDR3 covers 13 residues. The germline V gene encodes CDR1 MNHEY and CDR2 SMNVEV (reference sequence). The V end lost 8 bases, the J end lost 8 bases, and 18 bases lay between the germline ends. The CDR3 region has the DNA TGTGCCAGCCGAGGGTTGGGGAACGAGGAAGCTTTCTTT. Translated, it gives CASRGLGNEEAFF.

The sample holds many counts of this clonotype. This sequence joins TRBV7-6 and TRBJ2-4, with 8 nucleotides matching TRBD1. V dropped 5 bases and J dropped 4; count of bases not matched to a gene: 10. The CDR3 is 16 residues long. Germline CDR1 SGHVS, CDR2 FNYEAQ. CDR3 sequence reads: CASSSLRGRGKNIQYF. CDR3 sequence (DNA): TGTGCCAGCAGCAGTCTCAGGGGGCGCGGGAAAAACATTCAGTACTTC.